This TCR beta chain was recorded in a study of T cell responses to AZD1222 COVID-19 vaccine. Generated by immunoSEQ multiplex PCR, the TCRdb table keeps only in-frame clones and is missing some. The table records some 140,000 clones, less than 90% of them present only once. The study, taken as a whole, reports: Repertoire samples came only from after the peak T cell response.

This clone occurred once. Its target is unknown. The length of the CDR3 is 12 residues. Trimming left V 2 bases short and J 9 bases short, with 12 bases between. Germline loops: CDR1 SGDLS, CDR2 YYNGEE. The chain has TRBV9 and TRBJ2-7; D is unresolved. The TCR comes from an adult in good health. The input for sequencing was peripheral blood, taken on day 0 of MenACWY control vaccination. CDR3 sequence: CASSVSLFGQYF. The CDR3 DNA follows: TGTGCCAGCAGCGTCTCCCTTTTTGGGCAGTACTTC.